This T cell receptor beta chain was recovered during a study of T cells in women clearing cervical HPV infection. Repertoires were generated with immunoSEQ multiplex PCR, while TCRdb's copy carries only in-frame clones and drops some. This listing includes 20,000 to 30,000 clones. On this clone: The read stops 3 residues short of the end of the CDR3; the missing end is completed from the germline J gene.

Germline values: CDR1 LNHDA, CDR2 SQIVND (reference sequence). The CDR3 spans 14 residues. V lost 1 base and J lost 5, with 11 bases in between. The sample was blood buffy coat. The clonotype originates from a woman between 18 and 75 years old with a cervical HPV16 infection that either progressed to CIN3+ or cleared (not recorded which). The chain links TRBV19 to TRBJ1-1, with D maybe TRBD1 (5 bases). Partial CDR3 DNA: TGTGCCAGTAGTATAGTAGGGGCAGGAACTGAA. Protein sequence: CASSIVGAGTE. The CDR3, in full, reads CASSIVGAGTEAFF.